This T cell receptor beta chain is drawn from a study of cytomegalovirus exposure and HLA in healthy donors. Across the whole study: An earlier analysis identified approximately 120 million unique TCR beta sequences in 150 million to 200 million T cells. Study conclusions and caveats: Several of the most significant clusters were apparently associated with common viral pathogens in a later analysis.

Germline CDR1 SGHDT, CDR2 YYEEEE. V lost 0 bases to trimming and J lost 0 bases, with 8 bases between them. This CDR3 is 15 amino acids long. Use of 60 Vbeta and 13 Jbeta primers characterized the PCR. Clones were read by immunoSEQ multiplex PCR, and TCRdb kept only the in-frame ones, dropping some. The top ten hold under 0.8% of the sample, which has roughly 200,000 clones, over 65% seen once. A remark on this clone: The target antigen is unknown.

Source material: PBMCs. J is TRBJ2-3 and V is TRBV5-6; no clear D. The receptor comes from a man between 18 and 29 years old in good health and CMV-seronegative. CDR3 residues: CASSLELTSTDTQYF. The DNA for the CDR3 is TGTGCCAGCAGCTTGGAGTTAACTAGCACAGATACGCAGTATTTT.